The present T cell receptor (beta chain) was sequenced within a study of T-cell memory formation after mild COVID-19. About the research overall: Largely, the TCR clusters proved donor specific. Study-level points and caveats: Among clones contracting day 15 to 85, CD4/CD8 was balanced, whereas later expanders leaned CD4+.

Researchers used 5'RACE with constant-segment primers to make TCR alpha and TCR beta cDNA libraries that carry sample barcodes and UMIs. TCRdb itself ran the 5' RACE reads through MiXCR, one entry per CDR3 protein. The sample lists 35,000 to 45,000 distinct CDR3 sequences, approximately 7% occurring once. This clonotype was recorded at least ten times. Its specificity is unknown. V lost 6 bases to trimming and J lost 2 bases; unmatched junction nucleotides: 7. The CDR3 has 15 amino acids. This TCR was sampled from an adult who had mild COVID-19 (a few samples of this study predate the infection). Cell type and time point are not known. This chain uses TRBV12-3 or TRBV12-4 with TRBJ2-3; TRBD2 aligns across 8 bases. Sequenced sample: PBMCs or a T cell subset sorted from them (not recorded which). The CDR3 region has the DNA TGTGCCAGCAGGGGTAGCGGGGTAATCACAGATACGCAGTATTTT. This codes for CASRGSGVITDTQYF.